What follows are 12 T cell receptor beta chains derived from one specimen sequenced in a study of cytomegalovirus exposure and HLA in healthy donors. Repertoires were generated with immunoSEQ multiplex PCR, while TCRdb's copy carries only in-frame clones and drops some. The sample lists 60,000 to 65,000 clones; approximately 95% were seen once. Specimen: PBMCs. These receptors all come from a young woman in good health and CMV-seropositive.

V and J are TRBV5-1 and TRBJ2-4; D remains unclear. V shed 0 bases and J shed 1 base, with 5 bases lying between them. The germline V gene encodes CDR1 SGHRS and CDR2 YFSETQ. The CDR3 contains 14 residues. The DNA for the CDR3 is TGCGCCAGCAGCTTGGCTATCGCCAAAAACATTCAGTACTTC. Amino acid sequence: CASSLAIAKNIQYF. Supplemented by reference TRBV5-1 and TRBJ2-4, the full variable domain reads KAGVTQTPRYLIKTRGQQVTLSCSPISGHRSVSWYQQTPGQGLQFLFEYFSETQRNKGNFPGRFSGRQFSNSRSEMNVSTLELGDSALYLCASSLAIAKNIQYFGAGTRLSVL.

This sequence joins TRBV19 and TRBJ2-7; maybe TRBD1 (5 bases). V lost 3 bases and J 3 bases, leaving 18 bases between the germline ends. This CDR3 has 16 residues. The germline gives CDR1 LNHDA, CDR2 SQIVND (reference sequence). The CDR3 region has the DNA TGTGCCAGTAGTATCTCTCATGACAGTTACTTCTACGAGCAGTACTTC. Protein sequence: CASSISHDSYFYEQYF.

The genes are TRBV7-9 and TRBJ2-3, with 7 nucleotides matching TRBD1. The V segment lost 4 bases and the J segment 0 bases; nucleotides outside the gene matches: 16. Looked up from germline, CDR1 is SEHNR and CDR2 is FQNEAQ (reference sequence). This CDR3 region has 19 residues. The CDR3 loop is CASSSLGGTVGVSTDTQYF. Written as DNA, the CDR3 is TGTGCCAGCAGCTCTCTCGGTGGGACAGTGGGTGTTAGCACAGATACGCAGTATTTT.

The rearrangement joins TRBV11-2 to TRBJ2-7; 9 bases fit TRBD2. Trimming cost V 5 bases and J 6 bases; bases outside gene matches: 8. The CDR3 has 14 amino acids. Germline CDR1 SGHAT, CDR2 FQNNGV. CDR3 region: CASSRGGARGEQYF. CDR3 nucleotides: TGTGCCAGCAGCCGCGGGGGGGCTCGTGGCGAGCAGTACTTC.

The chain recombines TRBV1 with TRBJ2-2; the table's D call TRBD2 went unverified against the DNA. TRBV1 is described as a pseudogene. The CDR3 is 13 amino acids. CDR3 sequence: CTSSQDNPGELFF. Written as DNA, the CDR3 is TGCACCAGCAGCCAAGATAATCCGGGGGAGCTGTTTTTT.

The V call is TRBV5-4, the J call TRBJ1-2; D is uncertain. Trimming stripped 4 bases from V and 5 bases from J, with 15 bases between. CDR3 size: 14 residues. CDR1 is SGHNT and CDR2 is YYREEE in the germline V gene (reference sequence). The CDR3, as DNA: TGTGCCAGCAGCATACCGACGGGGAAATATGGCTACACCTTC. This encodes CASSIPTGKYGYTF.

V and J are TRBV27 and TRBJ1-1; the D gene is possibly TRBD1 (6 bases). Between the trimmed V and J ends, which lost 1 base and 0 bases, there was a span of 12 bases. Per germline, CDR1 MNHEY and CDR2 SMNVEV (reference sequence). CDR3 length equals 16 residues. The CDR3 loop is CASSLWAGTMNTEAFF. The CDR3 DNA reads as TGTGCCAGCAGTTTATGGGCAGGGACAATGAACACTGAAGCTTTCTTT.

The CDR3 DNA is TGTGCCACCTCGCAAACGGACACAGCGACCTACGAGCAGTACTTC. This gives the protein CATSQTDTATYEQYF. The chain links TRBV27 to TRBJ2-7; D perhaps matches TRBD1 (5 bases). V lost 10 bases to trimming and J lost 2 bases, with 21 bases between them. The CDR3 loop spans 15 amino acids. From germline, CDR1 is MNHEY and CDR2 SMNVEV (reference sequence).

The chain has TRBV29-1 and TRBJ2-1; possible D gene TRBD1, 6 bases. The CDR3 extends over 14 amino acids. V lost 6 bases and J lost 7, with 19 bases in between. Germline CDR1 is SQVTM and CDR2 is ANQGSEA. The CDR3 bases are TGCAGCGTAGTTCGCAGGGGATTGCGAAATGAGCAGTTCTTC. This gives the protein CSVVRRGLRNEQFF.

The chain couples TRBV6-5 to TRBJ2-7; D possibly corresponds to TRBD2 (6 bases). This CDR3 comprises 15 residues. Germline CDR1 and CDR2: MNHEY and SVGAGI. Trimming removed 6 bases at V and 0 bases at J, with 15 bases between. In DNA, the CDR3 is TGTGCCAGCAGAGGCGCGGGACCTAGCTCCTACGAGCAGTACTTC. Residues: CASRGAGPSSYEQYF.

The CDR3 loop reads CSVTSTGYPGELFF. Here the CDR3 DNA reads TGCAGCGTTACTTCGACAGGGTACCCCGGGGAGCTGTTTTTT. V is TRBV29-1 and J is TRBJ2-2; TRBD1 matches at 7 bases. The trim removed 5 bases at V and 6 bases at J, leaving 9 bases unmatched. Germline V gene sequence: CDR1 SQVTM, CDR2 ANQGSEA. The CDR3 covers 14 residues.

This sequence joins TRBV27 and TRBJ2-7; TRBD2 matches at 10 bases. CDR3 length: 15 amino acids. V lost 0 bases and J lost 4; bases outside the gene matches: 3. Germline-derived CDR1 and CDR2 are MNHEY and SMNVEV (reference sequence). CDR3 sequence: CASSLSSGGSYEQYF. CDR3 DNA: TGTGCCAGCAGTTTATCTAGCGGGGGGTCGTACGAGCAGTACTTC.